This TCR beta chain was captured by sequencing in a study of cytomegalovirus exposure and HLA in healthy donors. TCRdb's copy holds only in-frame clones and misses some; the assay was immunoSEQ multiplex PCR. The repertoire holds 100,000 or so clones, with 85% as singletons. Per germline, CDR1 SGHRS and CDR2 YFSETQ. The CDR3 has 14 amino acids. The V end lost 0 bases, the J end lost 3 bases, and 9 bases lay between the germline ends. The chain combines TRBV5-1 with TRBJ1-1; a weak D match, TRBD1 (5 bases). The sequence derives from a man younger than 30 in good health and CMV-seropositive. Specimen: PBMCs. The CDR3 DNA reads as TGCGCCAGCAGCTTGGATGACAGCGACACTGAAGCTTTCTTT. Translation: CASSLDDSDTEAFF. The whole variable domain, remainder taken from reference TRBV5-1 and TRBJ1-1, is KAGVTQTPRYLIKTRGQQVTLSCSPISGHRSVSWYQQTPGQGLQFLFEYFSETQRNKGNFPGRFSGRQFSNSRSEMNVSTLELGDSALYLCASSLDDSDTEAFFGQGTRLTVV.